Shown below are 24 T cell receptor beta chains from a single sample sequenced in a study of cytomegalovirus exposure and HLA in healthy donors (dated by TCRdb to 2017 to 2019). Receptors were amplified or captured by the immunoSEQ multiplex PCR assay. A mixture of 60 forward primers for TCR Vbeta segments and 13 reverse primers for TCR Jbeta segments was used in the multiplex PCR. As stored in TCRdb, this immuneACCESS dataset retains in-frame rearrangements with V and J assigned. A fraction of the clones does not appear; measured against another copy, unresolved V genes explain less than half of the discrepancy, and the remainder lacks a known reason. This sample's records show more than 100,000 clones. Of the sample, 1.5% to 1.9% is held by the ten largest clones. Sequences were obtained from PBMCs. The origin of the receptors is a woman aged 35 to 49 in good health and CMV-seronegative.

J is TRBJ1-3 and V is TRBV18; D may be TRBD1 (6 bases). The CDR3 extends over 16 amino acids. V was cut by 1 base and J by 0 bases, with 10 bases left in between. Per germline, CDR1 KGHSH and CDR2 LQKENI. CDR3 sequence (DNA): TGTGCCAGCTCACCACAGGGGGTCCGCTCTGGAAACACCATATATTTT. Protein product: CASSPQGVRSGNTIYF.

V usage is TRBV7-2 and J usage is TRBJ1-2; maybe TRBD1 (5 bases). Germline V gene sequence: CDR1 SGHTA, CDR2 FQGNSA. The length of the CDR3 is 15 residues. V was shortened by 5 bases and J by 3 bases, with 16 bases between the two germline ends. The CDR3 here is CASSLRVERDYGYTF. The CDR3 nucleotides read TGTGCCAGCAGCCTCAGGGTAGAGCGAGACTATGGCTACACCTTC.

CDR3 DNA: TGCGCCAGCAGCCTCTACGGGGGAGGCACTGAAGCTTTCTTT. Translation: CASSLYGGGTEAFF. The chain is built from TRBV5-1 and TRBJ1-1, with D possibly being TRBD1 (5 bases). The CDR3 covers 14 residues. The germline V gene encodes CDR1 SGHRS and CDR2 YFSETQ. The V end was cut by 4 bases, the J end by 4 bases, with 14 bases between.

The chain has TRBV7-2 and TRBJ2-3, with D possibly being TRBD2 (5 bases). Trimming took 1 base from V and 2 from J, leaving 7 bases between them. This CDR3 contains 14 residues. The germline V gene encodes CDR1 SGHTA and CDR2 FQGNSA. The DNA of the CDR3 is TGTGCCAGCAGCTTAGTCGGACTCACAGATACGCAGTATTTT. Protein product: CASSLVGLTDTQYF.

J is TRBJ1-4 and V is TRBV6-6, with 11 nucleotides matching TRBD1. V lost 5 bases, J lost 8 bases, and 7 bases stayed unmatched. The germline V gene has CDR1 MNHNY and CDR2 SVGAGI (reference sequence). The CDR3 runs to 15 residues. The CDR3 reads CASSPRDRGREKLFF. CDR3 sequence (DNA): TGTGCCAGCAGTCCCCGGGACAGGGGGAGGGAAAAACTGTTTTTT.

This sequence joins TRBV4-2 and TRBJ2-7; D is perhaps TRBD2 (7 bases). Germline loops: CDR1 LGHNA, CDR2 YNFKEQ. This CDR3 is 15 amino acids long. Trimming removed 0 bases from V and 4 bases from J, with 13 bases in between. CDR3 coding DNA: TGTGCCAGCAGCCAAGAATGGGGGGGCGGGTACGAGCAGTACGTC. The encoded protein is CASSQEWGGGYEQYV.

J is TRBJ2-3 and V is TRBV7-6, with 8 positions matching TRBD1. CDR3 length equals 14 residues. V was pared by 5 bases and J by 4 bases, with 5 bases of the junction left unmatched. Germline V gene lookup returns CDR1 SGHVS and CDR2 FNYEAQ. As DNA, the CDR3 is TGTGCCAGCAGCCCGGGGACAGGATCAGATACGCAGTATTTT. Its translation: CASSPGTGSDTQYF.

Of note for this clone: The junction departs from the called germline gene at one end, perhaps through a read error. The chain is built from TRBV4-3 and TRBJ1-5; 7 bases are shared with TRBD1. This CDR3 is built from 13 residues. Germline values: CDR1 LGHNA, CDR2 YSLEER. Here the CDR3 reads CASSRDSNQPQHF. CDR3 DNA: TGCGCCAGCAGCCGGGACAGCAACCAGCCCCAGCATTTT.

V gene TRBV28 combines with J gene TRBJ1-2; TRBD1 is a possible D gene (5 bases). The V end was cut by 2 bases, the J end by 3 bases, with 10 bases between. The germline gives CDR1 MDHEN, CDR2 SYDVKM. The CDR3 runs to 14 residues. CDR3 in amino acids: CASSLEGRYYGYTF. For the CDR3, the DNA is TGTGCCAGCAGTTTAGAGGGGAGGTACTATGGCTACACCTTC.

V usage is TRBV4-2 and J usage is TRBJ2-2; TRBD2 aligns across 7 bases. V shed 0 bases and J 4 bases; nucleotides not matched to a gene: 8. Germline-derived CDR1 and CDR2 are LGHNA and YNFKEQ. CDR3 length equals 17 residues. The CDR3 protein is CASSQDWEGSSTGELFF. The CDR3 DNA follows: TGTGCCAGCAGCCAAGATTGGGAGGGATCCAGCACCGGGGAGCTGTTTTTT.

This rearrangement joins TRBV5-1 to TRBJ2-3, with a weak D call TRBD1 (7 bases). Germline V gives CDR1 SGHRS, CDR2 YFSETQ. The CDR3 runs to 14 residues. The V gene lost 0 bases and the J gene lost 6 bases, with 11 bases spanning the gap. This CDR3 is CASSLARGADTQYF. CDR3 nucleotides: TGCGCCAGCAGCTTGGCCAGGGGGGCCGATACGCAGTATTTT.

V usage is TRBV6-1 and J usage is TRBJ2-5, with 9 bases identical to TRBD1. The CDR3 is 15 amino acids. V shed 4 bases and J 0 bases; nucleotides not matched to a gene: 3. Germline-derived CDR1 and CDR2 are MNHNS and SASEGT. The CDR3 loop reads CASSGDRANQETQYF. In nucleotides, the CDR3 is TGTGCCAGCAGTGGGGACAGGGCGAACCAAGAGACCCAGTACTTC.

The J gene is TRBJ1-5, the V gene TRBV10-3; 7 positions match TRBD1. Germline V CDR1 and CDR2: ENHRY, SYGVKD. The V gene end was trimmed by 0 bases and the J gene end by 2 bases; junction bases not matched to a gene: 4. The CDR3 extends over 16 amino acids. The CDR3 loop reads CAISESNRGGNQPQHF. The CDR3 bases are TGTGCCATCAGTGAGTCTAACAGGGGTGGCAATCAGCCCCAGCATTTT.

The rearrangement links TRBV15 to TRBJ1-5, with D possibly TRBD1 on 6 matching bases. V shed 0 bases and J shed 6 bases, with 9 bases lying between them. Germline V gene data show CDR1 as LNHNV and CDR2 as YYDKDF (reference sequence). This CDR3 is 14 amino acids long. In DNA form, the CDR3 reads TGTGCCACCAGCAGAGACAGGGGCCTTCAGCCCCAGCATTTT. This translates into CATSRDRGLQPQHF.

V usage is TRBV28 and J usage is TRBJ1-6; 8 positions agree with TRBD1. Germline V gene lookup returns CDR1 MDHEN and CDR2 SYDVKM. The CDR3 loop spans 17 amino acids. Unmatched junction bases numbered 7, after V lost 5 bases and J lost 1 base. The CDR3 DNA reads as TGTGCCAGCAGTAGCGGACAGGGAGGGTCCTATAATTCACCCCTCCACTTT. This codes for CASSSGQGGSYNSPLHF.

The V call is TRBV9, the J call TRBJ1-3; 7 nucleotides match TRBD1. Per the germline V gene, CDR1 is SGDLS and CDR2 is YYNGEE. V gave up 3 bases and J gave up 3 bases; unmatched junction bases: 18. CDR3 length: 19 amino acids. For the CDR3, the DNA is TGTGCCAGCAGCGCCCACTTGAGAGTTGGACAGGAAAGTGGAAACACCATATATTTT. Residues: CASSAHLRVGQESGNTIYF. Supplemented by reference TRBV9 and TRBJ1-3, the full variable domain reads DSGVTQTPKHLITATGQRVTLRCSPRSGDLSVYWYQQSLDQGLQFLIQYYNGEERAKGNILERFSAQQFPDLHSELNLSSLELGDSALYFCASSAHLRVGQESGNTIYFGEGSWLTVV.

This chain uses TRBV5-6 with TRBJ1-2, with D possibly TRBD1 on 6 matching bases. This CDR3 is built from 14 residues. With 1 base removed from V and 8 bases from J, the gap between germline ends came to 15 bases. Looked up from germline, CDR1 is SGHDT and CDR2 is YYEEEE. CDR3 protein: CASSLRQGIWGYTF. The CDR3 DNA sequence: TGTGCCAGCAGCTTGAGGCAGGGGATCTGGGGCTACACCTTC.

The CDR3 here is CASSFGGTDWNTEAFF. The CDR3, as DNA: TGTGCCAGCAGCTTTGGGGGGACCGACTGGAACACTGAAGCTTTCTTT. V is TRBV7-9 and J is TRBJ1-1; tentatively, D is TRBD1 (5 bases). Germline V gene lookup returns CDR1 SEHNR and CDR2 FQNEAQ (reference sequence). The CDR3 has 16 amino acids. V was clipped by 3 bases and J by 1 base, with 15 bases between them.

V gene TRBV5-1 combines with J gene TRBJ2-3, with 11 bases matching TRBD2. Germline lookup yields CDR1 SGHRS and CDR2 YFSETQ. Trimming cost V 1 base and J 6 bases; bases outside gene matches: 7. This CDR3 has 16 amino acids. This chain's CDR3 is CASSLWASGGTDTQYF. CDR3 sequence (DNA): TGCGCCAGCAGCTTGTGGGCTAGCGGGGGGACGGATACGCAGTATTTT.

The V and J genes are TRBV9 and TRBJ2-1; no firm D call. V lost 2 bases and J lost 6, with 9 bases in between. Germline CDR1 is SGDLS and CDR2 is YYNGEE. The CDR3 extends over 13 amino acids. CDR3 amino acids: CASSVRLFNEQFF. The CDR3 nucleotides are TGTGCCAGCAGCGTCAGACTGTTCAATGAGCAGTTCTTC.

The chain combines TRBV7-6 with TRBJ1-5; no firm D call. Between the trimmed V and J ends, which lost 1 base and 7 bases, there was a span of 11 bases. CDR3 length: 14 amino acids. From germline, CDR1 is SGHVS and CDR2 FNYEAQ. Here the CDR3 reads CASSLVGGNQPQHF. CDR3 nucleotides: TGTGCCAGCAGCTTAGTCGGCGGGAACCAGCCCCAGCATTTT.

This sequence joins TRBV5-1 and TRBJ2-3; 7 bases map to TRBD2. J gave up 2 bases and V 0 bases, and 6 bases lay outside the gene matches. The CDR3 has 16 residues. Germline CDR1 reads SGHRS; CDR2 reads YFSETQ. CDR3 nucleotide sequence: TGCGCCAGCAGCTTGGGCAGAGCGGGAATCACAGATACGCAGTATTTT. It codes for CASSLGRAGITDTQYF.

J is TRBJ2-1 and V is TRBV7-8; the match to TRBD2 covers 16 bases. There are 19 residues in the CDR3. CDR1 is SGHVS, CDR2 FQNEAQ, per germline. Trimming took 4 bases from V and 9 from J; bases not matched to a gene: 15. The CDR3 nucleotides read TGTGCCAGCAGCTCCAGGCCGGGACTAGCGGGGGGGGTTCTCAGTGAGCAGTTCTTC. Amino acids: CASSSRPGLAGGVLSEQFF.

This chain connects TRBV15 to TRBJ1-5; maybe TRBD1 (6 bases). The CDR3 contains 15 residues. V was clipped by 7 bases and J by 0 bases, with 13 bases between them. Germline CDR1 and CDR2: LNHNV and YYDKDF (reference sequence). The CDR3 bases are TGTGCCACCAAGAGGACAGCTAATAGCAATCAGCCCCAGCATTTT. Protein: CATKRTANSNQPQHF. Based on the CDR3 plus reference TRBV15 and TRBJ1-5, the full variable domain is DAMVIQNPRYQVTQFGKPVTLSCSQTLNHNVMYWYQQKSSQAPKLLFHYYDKDFNNEADTPDNFQSRRPNTSFCFLDIRSPGLGDTAMYLCATKRTANSNQPQHFGDGTRLSIL.